This entry is about one TCR beta chain. The target antigen is unknown. These data come from a study of shared clonotypes between healthy human individuals. Study observations and caveats: Specimens sampled were limited to blood, with tissue repertoires likely differing.

Profiled with immunoSEQ multiplex PCR; TCRdb holds only in-frame clones, not every one. The sample holds roughly 1,000,000 clones, roughly 74% seen once. This CDR3 contains 14 residues. Germline V CDR1 and CDR2: SGDLS, YYNGEE. Trimming stripped 2 bases from V and 4 bases from J, with 12 bases between. The chain joins TRBV9 to TRBJ2-5, with a possible D match to TRBD1 (6 bases). The sequence was collected from a man younger than 30 in good health. Some clones in this sample may be carry-over from other donors' samples. Input material: memory CD4+ T cells from PBMCs. Subset reported: CD45RA-negative fraction. CDR3: CASSVNRGRETQYF. The CDR3 bases are TGTGCCAGCAGCGTTAATAGGGGGAGAGAGACCCAGTACTTC.